The 30 T cell receptor beta chains below come from one sample, sequenced in a study of shared clonotypes between healthy human individuals. The repertoire was sequenced with immunoSEQ multiplex PCR; TCRdb's copy has only in-frame clones and lacks some. The table has more than 2 million clones, 90% to 95% seen once. CD45RO-negative CD8 cells positively selected for CCR7 made up the naive population, which excluded terminally differentiated effector memory CD45RA+ cells. Sequences were obtained from naive CD8+ T cells from PBMCs. The receptors stem from a young man in good health. Some clones in this sample may be carry-over from other donors' samples.

As for this clone: Other nucleotide sequences from this sample produce the same CDR3. This chain links TRBV7-3 with TRBJ2-1; D uncertain. CDR1 and CDR2 from the germline V gene are SGHTA and FQGTGA. CDR3 length: 12 amino acids. V lost 3 bases and J 6 bases, leaving 6 bases between the germline ends. CDR3 region: CASSFPGNEQFF. The CDR3 DNA follows: TGTGCCAGCAGCTTTCCGGGCAATGAGCAGTTCTTC.

The V call is TRBV11-2, the J call TRBJ2-2; 9 nucleotides align to TRBD2. V trimming: 1 base; J trimming: 4 bases; junction bases outside the gene matches: 10. CDR3 size: 18 residues. Germline lookup yields CDR1 SGHAT and CDR2 FQNNGV. For the CDR3, the DNA is TGTGCCAGCAGCTTAGTAGGGTGGCTAGCGGGGACCACCGGGGAGCTGTTTTTT. Its protein product is CASSLVGWLAGTTGELFF. Full variable domain (outside the CDR3, taken from reference TRBV11-2 and TRBJ2-2): EAGVAQSPRYKIIEKRQSVAFWCNPISGHATLYWYQQILGQGPKLLIQFQNNGVVDDSQLPKDRFSAERLKGVDSTLKIQPAKLEDSAVYLCASSLVGWLAGTTGELFFGEGSRLTVL.

Turning to this clone: Other DNA sequences in the same sample also yield this CDR3. This chain joins TRBV7-9 and TRBJ2-7; D not certain. The V and J ends lost 1 base and 2 bases respectively, with 6 bases between them. Germline V gene data show CDR1 as SEHNR and CDR2 as FQNEAQ (reference sequence). The CDR3 contains 13 residues. The CDR3 is CASSLGAPYEQYF. For the CDR3, the DNA is TGTGCCAGCAGCTTAGGGGCTCCCTACGAGCAGTACTTC.

The chain employs TRBV28 and TRBJ1-2, with D possibly TRBD1 on 5 matching bases. V was pared by 1 base and J by 3 bases, with 9 bases between. This CDR3 spans 14 amino acids. Germline-derived CDR1 and CDR2 are MDHEN and SYDVKM. The CDR3, as DNA: TGTGCCAGCAGTTTATTTAGGGGAGACTATGGCTACACCTTC. Translating it yields CASSLFRGDYGYTF.

CDR3: CASSQSPGELFF. Here the CDR3 DNA reads TGCGCCAGCAGCCAATCTCCAGGGGAGCTGTTTTTT. This sequence joins TRBV4-1 and TRBJ2-2; D gene uncertain. Germline-derived CDR1 and CDR2 are MGHRA and YSYEKL. This CDR3 region has 12 residues. V lost 2 bases to trimming and J lost 8 bases, with 6 bases between them.

CDR3 DNA sequence: TGCGCCAGCAGCTTCCAGGGTTACCACGAGCAGTACTTC. Amino acid sequence: CASSFQGYHEQYF. The chain links TRBV5-1 to TRBJ2-7; D is perhaps TRBD1 (5 bases). The CDR3 runs 13 residues. V lost 2 bases to trimming and J lost 5 bases, with 11 bases between them. Germline lookup yields CDR1 SGHRS and CDR2 YFSETQ.

The rearrangement links TRBV28 to TRBJ1-2; no clear D gene. Germline V gene data show CDR1 as MDHEN and CDR2 as SYDVKM. The CDR3 length is 15 residues. Trimming shortened V by 6 bases and J by 4 bases, and 18 bases separated the two germline ends. The CDR3 here is CASSIDGSGSYGYTF. CDR3 nucleotide sequence: TGTGCCAGCAGCATAGACGGTAGCGGCTCCTATGGCTACACCTTC.

This clone was counted a single time. The chain recombines TRBV5-6 with TRBJ2-3; D is ambiguous. The V gene's germline CDR1 is SGHDT and CDR2 YYEEEE. Trimming pared 1 base from V and 6 bases from J, leaving 15 bases between. The CDR3 contains 15 residues. This CDR3 is CASSLWVRSVDTQYF. For the CDR3, the DNA is TGTGCCAGCAGCTTGTGGGTCAGATCGGTCGATACGCAGTATTTT.

This clone was recorded once. This chain uses TRBV27 with TRBJ2-7; D ambiguous. Germline lookup yields CDR1 MNHEY and CDR2 SMNVEV (reference sequence). V shed 7 bases and J shed 6 bases, with 10 bases lying between them. The CDR3 is made up of 11 amino acids. CDR3 coding DNA: TGTGCCAGCATGTCGGCCGGCGAGCAGTACTTC. This sequence encodes CASMSAGEQYF.

V usage is TRBV4-3 and J usage is TRBJ2-2; D possibly corresponds to TRBD1 (6 bases). This CDR3 has 17 amino acids. Germline V gene lookup returns CDR1 LGHNA and CDR2 YSLEER. V shed 4 bases and J shed 5 bases, with 20 bases lying between them. CDR3 in amino acids: CASSPGSSGARTGELFF. The CDR3 DNA sequence: TGCGCCAGCAGCCCTGGGTCGTCAGGGGCAAGGACCGGGGAGCTGTTTTTT.

CDR3 residues: CASSATRHNTEAFF. CDR3 sequence (DNA): TGTGCCAGCAGCGCCACCCGACACAACACTGAAGCTTTCTTT. The V and J genes are TRBV7-6 and TRBJ1-1; D is uncertain. The germline CDR1 and CDR2 sequences are SGHVS and FNYEAQ. Trimming removed 5 bases from V and 2 bases from J, with 12 bases in between. The CDR3 extends over 14 amino acids.

V gene TRBV28 combines with J gene TRBJ1-2, with D uncertain. This CDR3 contains 14 residues. V was trimmed by 6 bases and J by 5 bases, leaving 16 bases between them. CDR1 MDHEN and CDR2 SYDVKM come from the germline V gene. CDR3 sequence: CASRPMGEGYGYTF. In DNA form, the CDR3 reads TGTGCCAGCAGGCCCATGGGCGAGGGATATGGCTACACCTTC.

J is TRBJ2-1 and V is TRBV19; D is unclear. Germline V gene sequence: CDR1 LNHDA, CDR2 SQIVND (reference sequence). CDR3 length: 13 residues. The V end lost 8 bases, the J end lost 0 bases, and 8 bases lay between the germline ends. Here the CDR3 reads CASAAGSYNEQFF. The CDR3 nucleotides read TGTGCCAGTGCCGCCGGCTCCTACAATGAGCAGTTCTTC.

The chain links TRBV6-1 to TRBJ1-3, with D tentatively TRBD1 (5 bases). The CDR3 has 14 amino acids. Trimming cost V 7 bases and J 4 bases, with 14 bases left between them. Germline V gene sequence: CDR1 MNHNS, CDR2 SASEGT. CDR3 sequence reads: CASTAGNSGNTIYF. DNA for the CDR3: TGTGCCAGCACTGCAGGGAATAGCGGAAACACCATATATTTT.

This clone was seen just once. The V call is TRBV4-2, the J call TRBJ2-1, with TRBD2 matching over 13 bases. The CDR3 covers 18 residues. CDR1 and CDR2 from the germline V gene are LGHNA and YNFKEQ. V lost 4 bases and J lost 4; bases outside the gene matches: 10. The CDR3 region is CASSRGLAGVGGYNEQFF. CDR3 bases: TGTGCCAGCAGCCGTGGACTAGCGGGAGTCGGGGGTTACAATGAGCAGTTCTTC.

The CDR3 sequence: CASSQTGYTGELFF. CDR3 coding DNA: TGTGCCAGCAGCCAAACTGGATACACCGGGGAGCTGTTTTTT. The chain has TRBV6-5 and TRBJ2-2, with unresolved D. From germline, CDR1 is MNHEY and CDR2 SVGAGI. CDR3 size: 14 residues. The V gene lost 6 bases and the J gene lost 3 bases, with 11 bases spanning the gap.

V is TRBV4-1 and J is TRBJ2-7, with D tentatively TRBD2 (6 bases). This CDR3 is 14 amino acids long. Trimming took 1 base from V and 8 from J, leaving 15 bases between them. Germline V lookup: CDR1 MGHRA, CDR2 YSYEKL. The CDR3 is CASSQVGTGSQQYF. DNA for the CDR3: TGCGCCAGCAGCCAAGTCGGGACTGGTTCGCAGCAGTACTTC.

CDR3 amino acids: CAISKPTGGSSYEQYF. The CDR3 DNA follows: TGTGCCATCAGTAAACCGACAGGGGGTAGCTCCTACGAGCAGTACTTC. V gene TRBV10-3 combines with J gene TRBJ2-7; the match to TRBD1 covers 9 bases. V lost 5 bases and J lost 0; bases outside the gene matches: 8. There are 16 residues in the CDR3. Germline V gene sequence: CDR1 ENHRY, CDR2 SYGVKD.

The CDR3 DNA reads TGTGCCAGCAGCTTGGGGACAGGGGCCACTGAAGCTTTCTTT. It encodes CASSLGTGATEAFF. This chain joins TRBV5-6 and TRBJ1-1, with 9 bases matching TRBD1. The trim removed 0 bases at V and 4 bases at J, leaving 1 base unmatched. The CDR3 loop spans 14 amino acids. Germline V gene data show CDR1 as SGHDT and CDR2 as YYEEEE. The variable domain in full, completed from reference TRBV5-6 and TRBJ1-1, reads DAGVTQSPTHLIKTRGQQVTLRCSPKSGHDTVSWYQQALGQGPQFIFQYYEEEERQRGNFPDRFSGHQFPNYSSELNVNALLLGDSALYLCASSLGTGATEAFFGQGTRLTVV.

The sample holds one count of this clone. The chain combines TRBV11-2 with TRBJ2-1; D may be TRBD1 (7 bases). This CDR3 region has 15 residues. V shed 7 bases and J shed 7 bases, with 20 bases lying between them. Per germline, CDR1 SGHAT and CDR2 FQNNGV. The CDR3 coding sequence is TGTGCCAGCAACCCTGGAGGGGGCTATCCTAATGAGCAGTTCTTC. It yields the protein CASNPGGGYPNEQFF.

The chain couples TRBV19 to TRBJ2-7, with a tentative D call TRBD1 (6 bases). V was cut by 9 bases and J by 4 bases, with 10 bases left in between. This CDR3 spans 11 amino acids. Germline assignment: CDR1 LNHDA and CDR2 SQIVND (reference sequence). The CDR3 loop is CASQQGYEQYF. CDR3 nucleotide sequence: TGTGCCAGCCAACAGGGTTACGAGCAGTACTTC.

The rearrangement joins TRBV27 to TRBJ2-6; 7 nucleotides align to TRBD1. The V segment lost 4 bases and the J segment 2 bases; nucleotides outside the gene matches: 8. Germline V gene lookup returns CDR1 MNHEY and CDR2 SMNVEV (reference sequence). This CDR3 is built from 17 residues. Here the CDR3 DNA reads TGTGCCAGCAGTTGGGACAGCCCTCGGGCTGGGGCCAACGTCCTGACTTTC. It translates to CASSWDSPRAGANVLTF.

The rearrangement uses TRBV25-1 and TRBJ1-5, with D perhaps matching TRBD1 (5 bases). Germline V gene lookup returns CDR1 MGHDK and CDR2 SYGVNS. This CDR3 has 13 amino acids. Trimming cost V 6 bases and J 4 bases, with 10 bases left between them. The CDR3: CASSWGGNQPQHF. CDR3 sequence (DNA): TGTGCCAGCAGCTGGGGGGGAAATCAGCCCCAGCATTTT.

The chain links TRBV2 to TRBJ2-2, with 8 bases identical to TRBD2. The V segment lost 2 bases and the J segment 6 bases; nucleotides outside the gene matches: 8. CDR1 and CDR2 (germline): SNHLY, FYNNEI. CDR3 size: 16 residues. CDR3 sequence reads: CASSESTGGPPGELFF. The DNA of the CDR3 is TGTGCCAGCAGTGAATCGACGGGAGGGCCGCCCGGGGAGCTGTTTTTT. The full variable domain, with the rest looked up from reference TRBV2 and TRBJ2-2, is EPEVTQTPSHQVTQMGQEVILRCVPISNHLYFYWYRQILGQKVEFLVSFYNNEISEKSEIFDDQFSVERPDGSNFTLKIRSTKLEDSAMYFCASSESTGGPPGELFFGEGSRLTVL.

This rearrangement joins TRBV28 to TRBJ2-1; 8 nucleotides align to TRBD2. The CDR3 sequence is 14 residues long. V trimming: 6 bases; J trimming: 6 bases; junction bases outside the gene matches: 7. Germline CDR1 reads MDHEN; CDR2 reads SYDVKM. CDR3 DNA: TGTGCCAGCAGGGTCGGGGGGGTGTCCAATGAGCAGTTCTTC. Residues: CASRVGGVSNEQFF.

Comment on this clone: Different DNA sequences within this sample yield the same CDR3. The V gene is TRBV15, the J gene TRBJ1-1, with 9 bases fitting TRBD1. Germline CDR1 reads LNHNV; CDR2 reads YYDKDF (reference sequence). This CDR3 is built from 14 residues. After removal of 3 bases from V and 1 base from J, the junction contained 0 bases not matched to a gene. DNA for the CDR3: TGTGCCACCAGCAGGGACAGGGGGAACACTGAAGCTTTCTTT. Amino acid sequence: CATSRDRGNTEAFF.

The chain combines TRBV2 with TRBJ2-1; no clear D gene. The CDR3 totals 14 residues. The germline V and J ends were trimmed by 1 base and 0 bases, with 4 bases remaining between them. Germline values: CDR1 SNHLY, CDR2 FYNNEI. CDR3 sequence (DNA): TGTGCCAGCAGTGAAGGGATCTCCTACAATGAGCAGTTCTTC. This translates into CASSEGISYNEQFF.

The gene calls are TRBV27 and TRBJ2-1, with 11 positions matching TRBD2. The CDR3 extends over 17 amino acids. Germline-derived CDR1 and CDR2 are MNHEY and SMNVEV (reference sequence). The trim removed 6 bases at V and 0 bases at J, leaving 7 bases unmatched. The CDR3 nucleotides are TGTGCCAGCAGCCCAACCGGGACTAGCGGCTCCTACAATGAGCAGTTCTTC. This codes for CASSPTGTSGSYNEQFF.

The V and J genes are TRBV28 and TRBJ2-7; D possibly matches TRBD1 or TRBD2 (5 bases each). CDR3 length: 14 residues. V lost 7 bases and J lost 4, with 17 bases in between. Germline V gene lookup returns CDR1 MDHEN and CDR2 SYDVKM. CDR3 bases: TGTGCCAGCAAGGTTGAGAGGGGCCGTTACGAGCAGTACTTC. It encodes CASKVERGRYEQYF.

The genes are TRBV6-6 and TRBJ1-1; weak D call: TRBD1 (5 bases). Germline-derived CDR1 and CDR2 are MNHNY and SVGAGI (reference sequence). The CDR3 has 13 residues. V gave up 6 bases and J gave up 1 base, with 9 bases separating them. For the CDR3, the DNA is TGTGCCAGCAGGTCCCAGGGGAACACTGAAGCTTTCTTT. Protein: CASRSQGNTEAFF.